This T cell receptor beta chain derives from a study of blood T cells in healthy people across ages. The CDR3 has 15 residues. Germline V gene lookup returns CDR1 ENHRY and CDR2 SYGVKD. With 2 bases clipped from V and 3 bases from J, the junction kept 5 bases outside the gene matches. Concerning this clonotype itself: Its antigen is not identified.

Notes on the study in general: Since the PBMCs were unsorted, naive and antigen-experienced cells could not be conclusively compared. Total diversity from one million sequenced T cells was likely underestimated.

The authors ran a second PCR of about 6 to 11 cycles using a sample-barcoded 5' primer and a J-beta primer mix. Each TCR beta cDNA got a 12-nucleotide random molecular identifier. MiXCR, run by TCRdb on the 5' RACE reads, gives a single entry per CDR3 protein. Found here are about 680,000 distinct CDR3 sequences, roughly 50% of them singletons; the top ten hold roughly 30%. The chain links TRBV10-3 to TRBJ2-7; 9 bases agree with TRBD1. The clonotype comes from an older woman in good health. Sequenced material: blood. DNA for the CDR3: TGTGCCATCAGTGAGGGGACAGGGATCTACTACGAGCAGTACTTC. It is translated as CAISEGTGIYYEQYF.